This T cell receptor (beta chain) derives from a study of shared clonotypes between healthy human individuals (TCRdb year 2020). Regarding the research as a whole: The cohort included three men and a couple of women between 18 and 49 years of age. Per donor, three plates each were used for CD4 naive and CD4 memory, two for CD8 naive, and one for CD8 memory. The study deeply sequenced blood TCR repertoires of about 5 healthy adults to estimate repertoire size and the extent of clonotype sharing between individuals. To increase sequencing depth and limit assay-specific biases, TCR repertoire library preparation and sequencing were carried out by different laboratories using diverse techniques. Per donor, leukapheresis produced somewhere between about 0.8 and 9 billion PBMCs.

The germline V gene (reference sequence) yields SEHNR for CDR1 and FQNEAQ for CDR2. Deletion took 0 bases off V and 9 bases off J, with a span of 14 bases between the germline ends. The CDR3 covers 14 residues, taking in both the cysteine and the phenylalanine. CDR3 DNA only is kept here, 42 bases in frame from base 1. Healthy HIV-negative adults with no recently reported acute infections or vaccinations were included as donors. Every donor was a Caucasian adult residing in Nashville, Tennessee, USA. CD4+ T cells were enriched by magnetic negative selection; naive cells were then positively selected on CD45RA, and the negative fraction formed the memory subset. Blood was collected by leukapheresis, and PBMCs were isolated by Ficoll-Histopaque density gradient centrifugation and then cryopreserved in liquid nitrogen vapor phase. Analytical flow cytometry was used to check the purity and quantity of every magnetically sorted T cell population. From each sorted fraction, genomic DNA was isolated and quantified by UV absorbance on a Nanodrop 2000c.

TCR CDR3 regions were amplified from genomic DNA by multiplex PCR using the deep immunoSEQ assay. Genomic DNA extracted from each cell subset was distributed evenly over all wells of several immunoSEQ 96-well plates, and each plate served as one replicate. For sorted subsets, 200 to 250 ng genomic DNA, equal to about 30,000 T cell genomes, was loaded into each replicate PCR. Purified libraries were quantified with a Qubit 3.0 fluorometer, sized on a Bioanalyzer 2100, and re-quantified with the KAPA Library Quantification kit. Each immunoSEQ 96-well plate was sequenced on its own single-read 150-cycle Illumina NextSeq 550 flow cell. The study's processing was this. The immunoSEQ output contained only junctional sequences without quality scores, so filtering could not match that applied to full-length reads. To assign V/J genes and CDR3, sequences were annotated against IMGT germline references using PyIR, a Python wrapper for IgBLAST v1.9. Reads with weak V/J assignments (E-value above 1e-6), missing CDR3, stop codons, out-of-frame junctions, or ambiguous translated residues were removed. V3J clonotypes were defined as sequences sharing the same inferred V gene, J gene, and CDR3 amino acid sequence. Percentage overlap between repertoires was computed as shared unique clonotypes divided by the size of the smaller repertoire. Richness of each repertoire was evaluated using RTK rarefaction, the Chao1 estimator, and Recon v2.1 estimates of unobserved clonotypes. For all TCRbeta clonotypes obtained by the gDNA method from a few donors, generation probabilities were computed with OLGA. TCRdb's version of the immuneACCESS table is confined to in-frame rearrangements and falls short of the full clone set. An unresolved V gene accounts for under half of the shortfall where checked; the remainder is of unknown origin. V and J calls and clone size are as listed in that table; D and trimming were resolved from the DNA. The sample table records fewer than 1.6 million clones; about 98.5% of these occur just once. Of the sample, approximately 0.4% falls within the top ten clones.

The paper's findings and limits, for the study overall: Even with the large sequencing depth, rarefaction of the sorted-subset datasets indicated that sequencing was incomplete. Because the study included only a small number of donors, the genetic and exposure-history diversity represented was limited. Only blood was sampled, and tissue TCR repertoires likely differ from those in blood. Pairwise subsampling indicated that sequencing depth was expected to affect the degree of clonotype sharing among donors. When four donors were compared, the shared fraction of clonotypes was about 5.2% for naive CD4, about 4% for naive CD8, roughly 2.5% for memory CD4, and about 0.36% for memory CD8. Naive subsets generally had larger estimated clonotype richness than memory subsets. Higher generation probabilities were observed for clonotypes shared by all four sorted-subset donors than for non-shared clonotypes.

This clone came up once. The antigen this receptor binds is unknown. Base qualities are missing; no much larger clone stands one base away. Sequencing input: naive CD4+ T cells sorted from blood. The label giving this sample's cell subset or site can be read as: CD45RA+ positively selected. The source of this sequence is a man aged 25 to 45 in good health. The sequence links TRBV7-9 to TRBJ1-1, with no confidently assigned D gene. The CDR3 protein: CASSLASGVEKAFF. The sequence in DNA is TGTGCCAGCAGCTTAGCCAGTGGTGTAGAAAAAGCTTTCTTT.